This TCR beta chain was observed in a study of blood T cell repertoires in COVID-19. Looking at the study overall: Donors in the United States, Italy and Spain gave samples during acute or convalescent COVID-19. From T cells, B-cell-depleted T cells, or PBMCs came the material, which was cDNA or gDNA.

CDR1 and CDR2 (germline): SGHRS, YFSETQ. The CDR3 spans 15 residues. The V segment lost 0 bases and the J segment 1 base; nucleotides outside the gene matches: 4. Participant ages covered roughly 18 to 89 years across about 22 US areas. This clone was counted between two and nine times. The method was immunoSEQ multiplex PCR; TCRdb's version includes in-frame clones alone and lacks a portion of them. The table lists 150,000 to 200,000 clones, roughly 85% of them singletons. The sequencing input was PBMCs or T cells enriched from blood (not recorded which). This sequence originates from a man aged 55 to 69 who had recovered from COVID-19. This chain connects TRBV5-1 to TRBJ2-7; TRBD2 agrees at 7 bases. This CDR3 reads CASSLADSGSYEQYF. CDR3 nucleotide sequence: TGCGCCAGCAGCTTGGCAGATAGCGGGTCCTACGAGCAGTACTTC. The variable domain in full, with the rest retrieved from reference TRBV5-1 and TRBJ2-7, is KAGVTQTPRYLIKTRGQQVTLSCSPISGHRSVSWYQQTPGQGLQFLFEYFSETQRNKGNFPGRFSGRQFSNSRSEMNVSTLELGDSALYLCASSLADSGSYEQYFGPGTRLTVT.